This T cell receptor beta chain was sequenced in a study of cytomegalovirus exposure and HLA in healthy donors. Broader study findings: Rare TCR sequences predominated, though certain public TCRs were found in many donors.

In the case of this clone: Its antigen is unidentified.

Trimming took 7 bases from V and 5 from J, leaving 12 bases between them. Germline V CDR1 and CDR2: SQVTM, ANQGSEA. The CDR3 is 12 residues long. Primers: 60 Vbeta forward and 13 Jbeta reverse. The data were produced by immunoSEQ multiplex PCR, yet TCRdb's version contains in-frame clones alone and is incomplete. This sample has 85,000 to 100,000 clones; 55% to 75% occur once, and the top ten carry about 3.5%. This sequence was found in a man in his 60s in good health and CMV-seronegative. The chain has TRBV29-1 and TRBJ1-5; possibly TRBD1 for D (6 bases). What was sequenced was PBMCs. CDR3 nucleotide sequence: TGCAGCGCCGGACAGCACGATCAGCCCCAGCATTTT. Its translation: CSAGQHDQPQHF.